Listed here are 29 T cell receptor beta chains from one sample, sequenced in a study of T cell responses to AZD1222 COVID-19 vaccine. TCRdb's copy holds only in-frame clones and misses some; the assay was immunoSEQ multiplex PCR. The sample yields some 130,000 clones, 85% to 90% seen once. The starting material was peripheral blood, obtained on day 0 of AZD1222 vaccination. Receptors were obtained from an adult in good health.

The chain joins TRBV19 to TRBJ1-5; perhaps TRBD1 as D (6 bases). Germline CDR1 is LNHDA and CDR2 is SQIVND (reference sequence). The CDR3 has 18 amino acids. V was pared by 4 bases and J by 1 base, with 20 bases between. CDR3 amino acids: CASSTFEGGRSSNQPQHF. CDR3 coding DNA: TGTGCCAGTAGTACCTTTGAGGGGGGACGGTCAAGCAATCAGCCCCAGCATTTT.

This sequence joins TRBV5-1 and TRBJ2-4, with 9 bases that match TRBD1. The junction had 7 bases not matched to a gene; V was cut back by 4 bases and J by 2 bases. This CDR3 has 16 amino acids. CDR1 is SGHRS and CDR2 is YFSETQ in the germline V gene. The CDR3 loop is CASSVPDRGTKNIQYF. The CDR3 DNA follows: TGCGCCAGCAGCGTACCCGACAGGGGGACCAAAAACATTCAGTACTTC.

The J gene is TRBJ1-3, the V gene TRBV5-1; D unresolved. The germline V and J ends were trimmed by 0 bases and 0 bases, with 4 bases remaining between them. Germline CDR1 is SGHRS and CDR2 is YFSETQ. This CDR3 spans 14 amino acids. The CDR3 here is CASSLGDSGNTIYF. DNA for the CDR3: TGCGCCAGCAGCTTGGGGGACTCTGGAAACACCATATATTTT.

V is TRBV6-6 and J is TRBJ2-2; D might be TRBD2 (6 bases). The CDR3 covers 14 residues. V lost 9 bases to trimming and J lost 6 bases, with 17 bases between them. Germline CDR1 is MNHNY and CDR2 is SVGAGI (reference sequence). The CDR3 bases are TGTGCCAGTGGGAGGACATTCGATGCCGGGGAGCTGTTTTTT. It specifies CASGRTFDAGELFF.

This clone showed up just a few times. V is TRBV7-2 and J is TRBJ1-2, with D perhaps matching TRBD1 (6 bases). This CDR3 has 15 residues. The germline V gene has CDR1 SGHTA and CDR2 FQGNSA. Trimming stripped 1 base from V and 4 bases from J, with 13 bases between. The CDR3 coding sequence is TGTGCCAGCAGCTTAGGTCTACAGGGTGCCTATGGCTACACCTTC. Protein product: CASSLGLQGAYGYTF.

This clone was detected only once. This CDR3 is CASSYFGAGEKLFF. CDR3 sequence (DNA): TGTGCCAGCAGTTACTTCGGTGCGGGGGAAAAACTGTTTTTT. The chain uses TRBV6-5 and TRBJ1-4; D unresolved. Trimming took off 1 base at V and 8 bases at J, with 11 bases between the two ends. The CDR3 is 14 residues long. CDR1 is MNHEY, CDR2 SVGAGI, per germline.

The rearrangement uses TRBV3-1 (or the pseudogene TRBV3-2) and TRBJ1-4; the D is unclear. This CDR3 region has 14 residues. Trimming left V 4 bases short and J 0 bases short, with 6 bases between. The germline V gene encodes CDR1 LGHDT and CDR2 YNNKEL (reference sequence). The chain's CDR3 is CASSRTSTNEKLFF. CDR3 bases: TGTGCCAGCAGCCGGACTTCAACTAATGAAAAACTGTTTTTT.

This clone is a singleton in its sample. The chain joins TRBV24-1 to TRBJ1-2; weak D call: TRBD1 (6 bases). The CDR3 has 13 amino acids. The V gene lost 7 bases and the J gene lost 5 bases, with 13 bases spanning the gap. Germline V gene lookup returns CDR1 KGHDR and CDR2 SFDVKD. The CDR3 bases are TGTGCCACCAGCGGGGGCGTTGGGTATGGCTACACCTTC. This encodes CATSGGVGYGYTF.

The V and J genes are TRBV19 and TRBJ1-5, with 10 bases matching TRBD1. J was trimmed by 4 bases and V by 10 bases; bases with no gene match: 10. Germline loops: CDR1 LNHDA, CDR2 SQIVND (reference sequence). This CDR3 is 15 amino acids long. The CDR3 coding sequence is TGTGCCATTCAGAAGGACAGGGGGAAAAATCAGCCCCAGCATTTT. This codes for CAIQKDRGKNQPQHF.

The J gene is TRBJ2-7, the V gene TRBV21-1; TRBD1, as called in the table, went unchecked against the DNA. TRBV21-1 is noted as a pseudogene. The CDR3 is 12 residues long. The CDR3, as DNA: TGTGCCAAGCAGGGCCAAGTCCACGAGCAGTACTTC. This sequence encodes CAKQGQVHEQYF.

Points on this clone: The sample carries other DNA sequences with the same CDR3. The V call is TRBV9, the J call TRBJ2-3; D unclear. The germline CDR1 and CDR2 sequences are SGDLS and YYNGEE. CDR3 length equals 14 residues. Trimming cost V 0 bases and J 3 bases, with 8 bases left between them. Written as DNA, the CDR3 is TGTGCCAGCAGCGTAGACGTGAGAACAGATACGCAGTATTTT. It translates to CASSVDVRTDTQYF.

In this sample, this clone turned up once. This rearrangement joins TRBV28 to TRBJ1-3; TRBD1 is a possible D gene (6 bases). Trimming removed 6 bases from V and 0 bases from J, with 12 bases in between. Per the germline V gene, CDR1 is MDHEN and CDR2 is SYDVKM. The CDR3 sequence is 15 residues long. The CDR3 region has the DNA TGTGCCAGCAGAGGAGACAGGAGCTCTGGAAACACCATATATTTT. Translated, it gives CASRGDRSSGNTIYF. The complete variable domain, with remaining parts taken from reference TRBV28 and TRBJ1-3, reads DVKVTQSSRYLVKRTGEKVFLECVQDMDHENMFWYRQDPGLGLRLIYFSYDVKMKEKGDIPEGYSVSREKKERFSLILESASTNQTSMYLCASRGDRSSGNTIYFGEGSWLTVV.

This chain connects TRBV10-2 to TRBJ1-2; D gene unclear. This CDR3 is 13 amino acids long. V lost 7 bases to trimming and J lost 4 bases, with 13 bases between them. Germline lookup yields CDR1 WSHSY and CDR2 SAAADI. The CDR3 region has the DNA TGCGCCAGCAAGATAGAGGACGGCTATGGCTACACCTTC. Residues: CASKIEDGYGYTF.

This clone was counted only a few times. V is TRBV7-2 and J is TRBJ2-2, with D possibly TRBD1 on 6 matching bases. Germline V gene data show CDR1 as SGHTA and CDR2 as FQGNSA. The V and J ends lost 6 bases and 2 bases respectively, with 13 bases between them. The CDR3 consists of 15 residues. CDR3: CASSPSQGNTGELFF. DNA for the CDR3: TGTGCCAGCAGTCCATCACAGGGAAACACCGGGGAGCTGTTTTTT.

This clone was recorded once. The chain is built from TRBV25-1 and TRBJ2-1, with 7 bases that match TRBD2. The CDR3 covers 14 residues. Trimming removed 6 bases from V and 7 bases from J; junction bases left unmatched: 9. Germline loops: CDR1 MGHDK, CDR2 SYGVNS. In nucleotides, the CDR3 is TGTGCCAGCAGCGGCTGGGCGGGGGAAAATGAGCAGTTCTTC. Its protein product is CASSGWAGENEQFF.

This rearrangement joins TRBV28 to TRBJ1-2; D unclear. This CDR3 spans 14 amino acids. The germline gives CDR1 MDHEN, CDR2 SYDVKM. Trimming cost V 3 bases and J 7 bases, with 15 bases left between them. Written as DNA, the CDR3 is TGTGCCAGCAGTTTTATAGGTTCGGCAGGTGGCTACACCTTC. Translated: CASSFIGSAGGYTF.

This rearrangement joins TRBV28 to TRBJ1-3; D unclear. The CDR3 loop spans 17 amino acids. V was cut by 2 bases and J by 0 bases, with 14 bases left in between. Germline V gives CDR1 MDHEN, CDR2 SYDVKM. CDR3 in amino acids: CASSLMANSDSGNTIYF. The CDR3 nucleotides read TGTGCCAGCAGTTTAATGGCAAATTCCGACTCTGGAAACACCATATATTTT.

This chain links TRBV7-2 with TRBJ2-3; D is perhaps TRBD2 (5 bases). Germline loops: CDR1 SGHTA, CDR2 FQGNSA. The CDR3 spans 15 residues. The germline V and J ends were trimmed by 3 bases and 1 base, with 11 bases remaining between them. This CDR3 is CASSFSLARTDTQYF. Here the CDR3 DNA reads TGTGCCAGCAGCTTTTCTCTAGCTCGCACAGATACGCAGTATTTT.

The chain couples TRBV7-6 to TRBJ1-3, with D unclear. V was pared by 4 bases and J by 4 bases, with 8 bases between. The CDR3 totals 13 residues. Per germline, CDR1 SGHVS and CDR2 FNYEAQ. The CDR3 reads CASSSSTGNTIYF. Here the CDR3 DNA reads TGTGCCAGCAGCTCCAGTACCGGAAACACCATATATTTT.

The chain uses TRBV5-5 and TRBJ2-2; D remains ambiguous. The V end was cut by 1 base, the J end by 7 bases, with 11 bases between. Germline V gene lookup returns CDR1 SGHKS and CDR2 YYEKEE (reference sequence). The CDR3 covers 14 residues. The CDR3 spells CASSLRLVIGELFF. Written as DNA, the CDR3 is TGTGCCAGCAGCTTGCGATTGGTTATCGGGGAGCTGTTTTTT. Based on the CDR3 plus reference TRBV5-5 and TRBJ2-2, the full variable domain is DAGVTQSPTHLIKTRGQQVTLRCSPISGHKSVSWYQQVLGQGPQFIFQYYEKEERGRGNFPDRFSARQFPNYSSELNVNALLLGDSALYLCASSLRLVIGELFFGEGSRLTVL.

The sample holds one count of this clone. The CDR3 region is CASSQIDRIRNTIYF. The CDR3 region has the DNA TGTGCCAGCAGCCAAATAGACAGAATTAGAAACACCATATATTTT. The rearrangement uses TRBV4-2 and TRBJ1-3; TRBD1 is a possible D gene (5 bases). V was pared by 2 bases and J by 5 bases, with 13 bases between. The germline CDR1 and CDR2 sequences are LGHNA and YNFKEQ. This CDR3 region has 15 residues.

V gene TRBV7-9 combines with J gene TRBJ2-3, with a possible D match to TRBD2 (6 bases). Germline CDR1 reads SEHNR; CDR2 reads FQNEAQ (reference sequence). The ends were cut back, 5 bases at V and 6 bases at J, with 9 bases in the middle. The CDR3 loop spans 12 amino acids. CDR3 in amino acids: CASSPGGDTQYF. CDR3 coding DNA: TGTGCCAGCAGCCCCGGGGGTGATACGCAGTATTTT.

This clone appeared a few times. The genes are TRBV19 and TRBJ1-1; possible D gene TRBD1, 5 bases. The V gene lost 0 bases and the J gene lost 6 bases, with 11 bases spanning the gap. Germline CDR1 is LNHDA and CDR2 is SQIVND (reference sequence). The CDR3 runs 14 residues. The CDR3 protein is CASSIDRGEAEAFF. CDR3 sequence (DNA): TGTGCCAGTAGTATAGATCGGGGGGAGGCTGAAGCTTTCTTT.

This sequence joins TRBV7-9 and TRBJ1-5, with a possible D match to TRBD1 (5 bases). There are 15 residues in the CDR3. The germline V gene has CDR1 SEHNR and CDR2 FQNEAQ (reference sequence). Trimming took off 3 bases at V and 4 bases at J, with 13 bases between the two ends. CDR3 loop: CASSFEGFGNQPQHF. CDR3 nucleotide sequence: TGTGCCAGCAGCTTCGAGGGGTTTGGGAATCAGCCCCAGCATTTT.

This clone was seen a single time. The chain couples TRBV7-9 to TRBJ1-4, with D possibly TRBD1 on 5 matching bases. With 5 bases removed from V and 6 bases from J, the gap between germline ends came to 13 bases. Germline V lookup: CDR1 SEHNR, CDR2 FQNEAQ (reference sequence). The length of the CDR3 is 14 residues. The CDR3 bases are TGTGCCAGCAGCCGGGGCATGATAGATGAAAAACTGTTTTTT. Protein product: CASSRGMIDEKLFF.

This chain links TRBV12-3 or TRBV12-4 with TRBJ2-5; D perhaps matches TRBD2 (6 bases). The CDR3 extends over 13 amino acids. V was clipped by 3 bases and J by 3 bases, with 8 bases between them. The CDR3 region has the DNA TGTGCCAGCAGTTTGTGGGGGGAAGAGACCCAGTACTTC. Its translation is CASSLWGEETQYF.

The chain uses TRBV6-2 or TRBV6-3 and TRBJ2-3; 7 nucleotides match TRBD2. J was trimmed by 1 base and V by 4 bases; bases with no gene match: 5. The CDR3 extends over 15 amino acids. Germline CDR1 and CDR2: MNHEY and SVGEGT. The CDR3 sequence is CASSSLAGGTDTQYF. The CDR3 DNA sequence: TGTGCCAGCAGTTCCCTGGCGGGGGGCACAGATACGCAGTATTTT.

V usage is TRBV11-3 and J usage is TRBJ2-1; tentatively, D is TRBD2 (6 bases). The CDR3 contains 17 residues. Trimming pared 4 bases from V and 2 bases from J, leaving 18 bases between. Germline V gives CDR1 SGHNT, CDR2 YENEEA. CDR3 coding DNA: TGTGCCAGCAGCTCAGCCCCGACTAGTGGGACCTACAATGAGCAGTTCTTC. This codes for CASSSAPTSGTYNEQFF.

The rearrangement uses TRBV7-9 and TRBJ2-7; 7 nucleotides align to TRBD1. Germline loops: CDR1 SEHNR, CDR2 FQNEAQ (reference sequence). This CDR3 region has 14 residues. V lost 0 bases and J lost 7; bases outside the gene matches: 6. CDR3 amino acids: CASSLAPDREEQYF. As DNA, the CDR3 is TGTGCCAGCAGCTTAGCCCCCGACAGGGAAGAGCAGTACTTC. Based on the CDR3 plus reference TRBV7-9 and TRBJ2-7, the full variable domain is DTGVSQNPRHKITKRGQNVTFRCDPISEHNRLYWYRQTLGQGPEFLTYFQNEAQLEKSRLLSDRFSAERPKGSFSTLEIQRTEQGDSAMYLCASSLAPDREEQYFGPGTRLTVT.